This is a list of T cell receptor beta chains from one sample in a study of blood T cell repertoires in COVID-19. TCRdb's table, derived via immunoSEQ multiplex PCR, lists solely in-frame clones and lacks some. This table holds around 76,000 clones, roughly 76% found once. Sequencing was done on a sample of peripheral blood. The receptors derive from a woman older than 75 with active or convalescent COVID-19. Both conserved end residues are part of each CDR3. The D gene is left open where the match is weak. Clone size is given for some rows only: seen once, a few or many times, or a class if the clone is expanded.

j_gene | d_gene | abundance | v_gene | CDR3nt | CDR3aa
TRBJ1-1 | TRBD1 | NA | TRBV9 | TGCGCCAGCAGTCGGGACAGGGTCAACACTGAAGCTTTCTTT | CASSRDRVNTEAFF
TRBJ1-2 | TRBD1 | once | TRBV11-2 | TGTGCCAGCAGCTTCGGGACAGGGGGATATGGCTACACCTTC | CASSFGTGGYGYTF
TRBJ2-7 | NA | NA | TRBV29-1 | TGCAGCGTTGAGGGCCTCGACTCCTACGAGCAGTACTTC | CSVEGLDSYEQYF
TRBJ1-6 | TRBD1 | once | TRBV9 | TGTGCCAGCAGCCCTCGGGACAGGTCGAATTCACCCCTCCACTTT | CASSPRDRSNSPLHF
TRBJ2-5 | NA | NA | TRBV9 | TGTGCCAGCAGCGTAGCAGGGGACGAGACCCAGTACTTC | CASSVAGDETQYF
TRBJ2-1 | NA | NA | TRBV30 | TGTGCCTGGAGCTTTTGGGACAACAATGAGCAGTTCTTC | CAWSFWDNNEQFF
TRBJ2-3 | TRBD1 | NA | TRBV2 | TGTGCCAGCAGTCCTGACAGGGTTAACACAGATACGCAGTATTTT | CASSPDRVNTDTQYF
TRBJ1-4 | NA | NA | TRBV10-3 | TGTGCCATCAAGACAGAAGATAATGAAAAACTGTTTTTT | CAIKTEDNEKLFF
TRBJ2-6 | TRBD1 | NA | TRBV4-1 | TGCGCCAGCAGCCTACTGGGACAGGGTGTATCTGGGGCCAACGTCCTGACTTTC | CASSLLGQGVSGANVLTF
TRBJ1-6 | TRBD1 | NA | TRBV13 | TGTGCCAGCAGCTTAGCACAGGGGAATTCACCCCTCCACTTT | CASSLAQGNSPLHF
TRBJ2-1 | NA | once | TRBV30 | TGTGCCTGGAGTCGGCCCTCGACGGGGGTCTACAATGAGCAGTTCTTC | CAWSRPSTGVYNEQFF
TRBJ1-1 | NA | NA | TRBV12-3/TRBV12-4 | TGTGCCAGCAGCCCCTGGCAGTACACTGAAGCTTTCTTT | CASSPWQYTEAFF
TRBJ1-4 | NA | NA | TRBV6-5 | TGTGCCACCGCTGAGGGGGCAACTAATGAAAAACTGTTTTTT | CATAEGATNEKLFF
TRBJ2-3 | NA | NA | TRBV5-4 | TGTGCCAGCAGCAGGGGGGGCCCGGCAGATACGCAGTATTTT | CASSRGGPADTQYF
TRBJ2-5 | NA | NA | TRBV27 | TGTGCCAGCAGTTTATCGGGGGCGGGGGTAGAGACCCAGTACTTC | CASSLSGAGVETQYF
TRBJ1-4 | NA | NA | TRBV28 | TGTGCCAGCAGTTTACAGACAGCAACTAATGAAAAACTGTTTTTT | CASSLQTATNEKLFF
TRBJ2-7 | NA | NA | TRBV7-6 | TGTGCCAGCAGCCAGGACAGCTACGAGCAGTACTTC | CASSQDSYEQYF
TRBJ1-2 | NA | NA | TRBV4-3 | TGCGCCAGCAGCCAAGAAACAGCCTCCTATGGCTACACCTTC | CASSQETASYGYTF
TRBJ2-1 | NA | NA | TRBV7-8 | TGTGCCAGCAGCTTAGGAATGGTCGACAGTAGGAATGAGCAGTTCTTC | CASSLGMVDSRNEQFF
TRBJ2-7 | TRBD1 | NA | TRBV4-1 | TGCGCCAGCAGCCAGGCACCCGGGACAGCAGACGGCTACGAGCAGTACTTC | CASSQAPGTADGYEQYF
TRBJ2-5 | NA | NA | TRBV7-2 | TGTGCCAGCAGCTTACTTACTCAAGAGACCCAGTACTTC | CASSLLTQETQYF
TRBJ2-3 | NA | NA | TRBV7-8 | TGTGCCAGCAGCTCCCTCGACCAGGGGTTCGGTGTTCGGAGAAGGACAGATACGCAGTATTTT | CASSSLDQGFGVRRRTDTQYF
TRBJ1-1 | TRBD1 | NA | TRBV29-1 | TGCAGCGTTATCCGGACAGGGGGCTCTATGTGGGACACTGAAGCTTTCTTT | CSVIRTGGSMWDTEAFF
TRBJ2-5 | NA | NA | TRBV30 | TGTGCCTGGAGTGTTACAGGGATTGAGACCCAGTACTTC | CAWSVTGIETQYF
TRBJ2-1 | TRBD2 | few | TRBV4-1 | TGCGCCAGCAGCCAAGATGGCGGAGCGGGGGGGCCCAATGAGCAGTTCTTC | CASSQDGGAGGPNEQFF
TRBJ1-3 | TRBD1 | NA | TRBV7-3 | TGTGCCAGCAGCCCAGGACAGGGAAATGGTGAAAACACCATATATTTT | CASSPGQGNGENTIYF
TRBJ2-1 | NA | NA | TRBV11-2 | TGTGCCAGCAGCTTAGATGTGCGGTCCCGGCAGTTCTTC | CASSLDVRSRQFF
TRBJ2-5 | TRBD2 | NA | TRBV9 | TGTGCCAGCAGCGTTCTAGCGGGGGGCCAAGAGACCCAGTACTTC | CASSVLAGGQETQYF
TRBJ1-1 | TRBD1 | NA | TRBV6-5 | TGTGCCAGCAGACGCACTTTGACAGGGAGCACTGAAGCTTTCTTT | CASRRTLTGSTEAFF
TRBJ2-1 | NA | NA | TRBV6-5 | TGTGCCACCTACCCTCTAGGGGGCAATGAGCAGTTCTTC | CATYPLGGNEQFF
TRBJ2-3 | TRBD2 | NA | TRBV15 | TGTGCCACCAGCAGAACCCTAGCGGGGGTTGCAGATACGCAGTATTTT | CATSRTLAGVADTQYF
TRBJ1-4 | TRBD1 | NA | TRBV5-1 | TGCGCCAGCAGCTTGGGACCGACAGGGGGAAATGAAAAACTGTTTTTT | CASSLGPTGGNEKLFF
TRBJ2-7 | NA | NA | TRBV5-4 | TGTGCCAGCAGCTGGACCGGACTCGGCGAGCAGTACTTC | CASSWTGLGEQYF
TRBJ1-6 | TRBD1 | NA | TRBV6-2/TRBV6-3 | TGTGCCAGCAGTCCCGACAGGGGTTATTCACCCCTCCACTTT | CASSPDRGYSPLHF
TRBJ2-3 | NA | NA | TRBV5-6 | TGTGCCAGCAGCTTGGGTCGGGCCAGAGGGGATACGCAGTATTTT | CASSLGRARGDTQYF
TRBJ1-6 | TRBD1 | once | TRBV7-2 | TGTGCCAGCAGCGTAGGGACAGGGGTTTCACCCCTCCACTTT | CASSVGTGVSPLHF
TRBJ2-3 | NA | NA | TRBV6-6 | TGTGCCAGCACCCCATTAGGGGGGGCGGATACGCAGTATTTT | CASTPLGGADTQYF
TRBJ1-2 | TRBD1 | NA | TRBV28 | TGTGCCAGCAGTTTCCAGGGACAGACTAACTATGGCTACACCTTC | CASSFQGQTNYGYTF
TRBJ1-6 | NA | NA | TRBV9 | TGTGCCAGCAGCGAAGGGAGCGCGGGTAATTCACCCCTCCACTTT | CASSEGSAGNSPLHF
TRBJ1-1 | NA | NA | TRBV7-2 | TGTGCCAGCAGCTTAGGCCCTTTGGCGGCTGAAGCTTTCTTT | CASSLGPLAAEAFF
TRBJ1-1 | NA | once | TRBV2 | TGTGCCAGCAGTCCCAGAGGGCTTTCTGGTATGTACGCTTTCTTT | CASSPRGLSGMYAFF
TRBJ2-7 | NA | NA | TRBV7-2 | TGTGCCAGCAGCTTAGTCCGGGGGTTAGCCTACGAGCAGTACTTC | CASSLVRGLAYEQYF
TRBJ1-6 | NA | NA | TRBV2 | TGTGCCAGCAGTAAACGACAGACCAATTTAAATTCACCCCTCCACTTT | CASSKRQTNLNSPLHF
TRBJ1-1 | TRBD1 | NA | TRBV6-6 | TGTGCCAGCAGTCACGGGACAGGGGGCCCCCAAGGGTCGGCTTTCTTT | CASSHGTGGPQGSAFF
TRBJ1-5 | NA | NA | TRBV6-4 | TGTGCCAGCAGTGGGAGCCAAGGGGGTCCCCAGCATTTT | CASSGSQGGPQHF
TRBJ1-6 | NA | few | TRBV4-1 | TGCGCCAGCAGCCAAATCGGACTTTCACCCCTCCACTTT | CASSQIGLSPLHF
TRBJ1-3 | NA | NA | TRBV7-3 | TGTGCCAGCAGCTTAATGGAGGGCGAGTTAAACACCATATATTTT | CASSLMEGELNTIYF
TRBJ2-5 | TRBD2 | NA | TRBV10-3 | TGTGCCATCAGTGAGTCTCAGACGACTAGCGGGGGAGTGACCCAGTACTTC | CAISESQTTSGGVTQYF
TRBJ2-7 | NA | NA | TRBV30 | TGTGCCTGGAGTCGTACCGACAGGTACTACGAGCAGTACTTC | CAWSRTDRYYEQYF
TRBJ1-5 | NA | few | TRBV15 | TGTGCCACCACGTCGGGTCAAAGCGGTAATCAGCCCCAGCATTTT | CATTSGQSGNQPQHF
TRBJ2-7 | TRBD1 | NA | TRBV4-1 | TGCGCCAGCAGCCCGACTATAGACAGGGCGTACGAGCAGTACTTC | CASSPTIDRAYEQYF
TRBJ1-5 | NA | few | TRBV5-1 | TGCGCCAGCAGCTTATATAGCAATCAGCCCCAGCATTTT | CASSLYSNQPQHF
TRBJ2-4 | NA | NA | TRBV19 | TGTGCCAGTAGTAGGGCGGGTGACGAAAACATTCAGTACTTC | CASSRAGDENIQYF
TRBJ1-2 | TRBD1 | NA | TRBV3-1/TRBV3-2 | TGTGCCAGCAGCCCAGCACCAGAGCGGGACAGGGGCGGCTACACCTTC | CASSPAPERDRGGYTF
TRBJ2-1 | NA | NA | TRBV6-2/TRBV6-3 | TGTGCCAGCAGTCTACAGGGCTATGAGCAGTTCTTC | CASSLQGYEQFF